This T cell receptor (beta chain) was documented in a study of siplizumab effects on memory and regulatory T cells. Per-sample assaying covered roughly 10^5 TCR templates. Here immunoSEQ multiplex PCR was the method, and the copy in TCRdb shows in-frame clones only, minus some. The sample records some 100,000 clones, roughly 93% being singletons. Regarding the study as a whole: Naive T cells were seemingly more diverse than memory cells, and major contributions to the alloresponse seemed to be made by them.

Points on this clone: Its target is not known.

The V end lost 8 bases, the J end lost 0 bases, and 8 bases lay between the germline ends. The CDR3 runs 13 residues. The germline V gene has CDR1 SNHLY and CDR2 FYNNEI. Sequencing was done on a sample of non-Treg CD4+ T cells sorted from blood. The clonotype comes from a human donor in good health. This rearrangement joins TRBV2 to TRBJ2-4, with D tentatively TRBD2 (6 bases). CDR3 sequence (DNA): TGTGCCAGCGGGGGGACAGCCAAAAACATTCAGTACTTC. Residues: CASGGTAKNIQYF.